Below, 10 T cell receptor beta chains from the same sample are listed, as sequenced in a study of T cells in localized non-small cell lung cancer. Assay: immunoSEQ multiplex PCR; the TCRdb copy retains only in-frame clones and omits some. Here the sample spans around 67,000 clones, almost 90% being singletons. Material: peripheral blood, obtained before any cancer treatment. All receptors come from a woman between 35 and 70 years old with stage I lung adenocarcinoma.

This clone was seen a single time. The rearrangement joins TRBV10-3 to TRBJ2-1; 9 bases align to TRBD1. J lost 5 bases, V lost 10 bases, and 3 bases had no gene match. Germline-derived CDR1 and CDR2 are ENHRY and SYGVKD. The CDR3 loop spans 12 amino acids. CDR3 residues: CATWTGDNEQFF. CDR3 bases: TGTGCCACCTGGACAGGGGACAATGAGCAGTTCTTC.

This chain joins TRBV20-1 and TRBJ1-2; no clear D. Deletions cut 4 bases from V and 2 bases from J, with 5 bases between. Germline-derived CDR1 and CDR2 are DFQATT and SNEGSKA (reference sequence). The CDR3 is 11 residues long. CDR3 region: CSATRNYGYTF. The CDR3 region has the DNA TGCAGTGCTACCAGGAACTATGGCTACACCTTC.

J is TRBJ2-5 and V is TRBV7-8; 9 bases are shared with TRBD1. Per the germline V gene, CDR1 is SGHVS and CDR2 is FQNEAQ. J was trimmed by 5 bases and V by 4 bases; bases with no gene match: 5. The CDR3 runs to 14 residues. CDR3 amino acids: CASSSWTGEETQYF. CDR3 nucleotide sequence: TGTGCCAGCAGCTCTTGGACAGGGGAGGAGACCCAGTACTTC.

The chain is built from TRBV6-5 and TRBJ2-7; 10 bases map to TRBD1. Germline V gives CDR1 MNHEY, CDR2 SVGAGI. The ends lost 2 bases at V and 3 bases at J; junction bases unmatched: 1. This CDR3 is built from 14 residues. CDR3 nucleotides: TGTGCCAGCAGTTACAGGGACAGGGGCTACGAGCAGTACTTC. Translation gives CASSYRDRGYEQYF.

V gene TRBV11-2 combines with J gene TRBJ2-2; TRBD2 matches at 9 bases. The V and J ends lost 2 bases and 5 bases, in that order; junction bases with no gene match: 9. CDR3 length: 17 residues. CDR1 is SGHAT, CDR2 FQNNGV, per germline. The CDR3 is CASSLREAGGGTGELFF. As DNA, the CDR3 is TGTGCCAGCAGCTTAAGGGAAGCGGGAGGAGGAACCGGGGAGCTGTTTTTT.

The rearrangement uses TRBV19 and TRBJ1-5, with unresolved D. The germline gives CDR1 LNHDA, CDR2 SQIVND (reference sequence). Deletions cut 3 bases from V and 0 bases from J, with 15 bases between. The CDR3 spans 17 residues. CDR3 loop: CASSILWSGYSNQPQHF. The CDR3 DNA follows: TGTGCCAGTAGTATCCTCTGGTCAGGTTATAGCAATCAGCCCCAGCATTTT.

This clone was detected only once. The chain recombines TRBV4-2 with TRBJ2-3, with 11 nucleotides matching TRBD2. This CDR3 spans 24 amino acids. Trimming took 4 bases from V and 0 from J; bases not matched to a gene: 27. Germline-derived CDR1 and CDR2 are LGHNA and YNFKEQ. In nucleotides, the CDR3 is TGTGCCAGCAGCCCCCTACGCCTAGCGGGAGGTCCGTCGTTGAGTCATACTAGCACAGATACGCAGTATTTT. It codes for CASSPLRLAGGPSLSHTSTDTQYF.

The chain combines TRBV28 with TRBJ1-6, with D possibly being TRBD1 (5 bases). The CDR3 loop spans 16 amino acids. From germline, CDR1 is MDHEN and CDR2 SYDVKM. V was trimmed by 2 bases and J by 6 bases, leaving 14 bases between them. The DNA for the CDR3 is TGTGCCAGCAGTTTACTCACCGGGACGGCTAATTCACCCCTCCACTTT. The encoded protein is CASSLLTGTANSPLHF.

CDR3 amino acids: CAISESNGMSFTF. CDR3 sequence (DNA): TGTGCCATCAGTGAGTCGAATGGGATGAGCTTCACCTTC. This sequence joins TRBV10-3 and TRBJ1-2, with no clear D. CDR1 and CDR2 from the germline V gene are ENHRY and SYGVKD. CDR3 length: 13 amino acids. V was clipped by 0 bases and J by 13 bases, with 15 bases between them.

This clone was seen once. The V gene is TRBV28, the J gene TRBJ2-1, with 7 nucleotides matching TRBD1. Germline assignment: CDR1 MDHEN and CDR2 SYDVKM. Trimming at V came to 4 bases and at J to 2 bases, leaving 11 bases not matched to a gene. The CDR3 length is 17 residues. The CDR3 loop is CASSSEGADGTYNEQFF. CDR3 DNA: TGTGCCAGCAGTTCTGAGGGGGCAGACGGGACCTACAATGAGCAGTTCTTC.